These 20 T cell receptor beta chains share one sample of origin, sequenced in a study of T cells after posttransplantation cyclophosphamide. A marrow graft followed busulfan-fludarabine conditioning, with cyclophosphamide on days +3 and +4. Sequenced by immunoSEQ multiplex PCR; TCRdb stores in-frame clones only, minus some. The sample lists approximately 12,000 clones, around 2.1% seen once, with about 16% in the top ten. Sequenced material: PBMCs, taken after allogeneic stem cell transplant with posttransplant cyclophosphamide. The source of these receptors is a male patient aged 30 to 39 who received an allogeneic stem cell transplant from a related donor, was CMV-positive, and had no GVHD. Some T cells may trace back to the graft donor.

V usage is TRBV5-1 and J usage is TRBJ2-5, with TRBD2 identical over 11 bases. With 0 bases clipped from V and 8 bases from J, the junction kept 9 bases outside the gene matches. Looked up from germline, CDR1 is SGHRS and CDR2 is YFSETQ. The CDR3 sequence is 16 residues long. The CDR3 coding sequence is TGCGCCAGCAGCTTGGGGCTAGCGGGAGGTCAAGGCACCCAGTACTTC. It codes for CASSLGLAGGQGTQYF.

In this sample, this clone turned up a few times. The rearrangement uses TRBV18 and TRBJ2-7, with D uncertain. The V end was cut by 6 bases, the J end by 4 bases, with 10 bases between. Germline V gene sequence: CDR1 KGHSH, CDR2 LQKENI. The CDR3 runs to 12 residues. CDR3 nucleotides: TGTGCCAGCTCCCCTGCAGATTACGAGCAGTACTTC. Protein: CASSPADYEQYF.

The V gene is TRBV2, the J gene TRBJ2-1; no firm D call. The CDR3 runs to 15 residues. Germline CDR1 and CDR2: SNHLY and FYNNEI. With 3 bases removed from V and 3 bases from J, the gap between germline ends came to 12 bases. CDR3 coding DNA: TGTGCCAGCAGTGAGCTGGAGACCGTCTACAATGAGCAGTTCTTC. Amino acids: CASSELETVYNEQFF.

V is TRBV18 and J is TRBJ2-7, with 7 bases lining up with TRBD1. V lost 3 bases and J lost 2; bases outside the gene matches: 1. This CDR3 is 13 amino acids long. CDR1 is KGHSH, CDR2 LQKENI, per germline. The CDR3 nucleotides are TGTGCCAGCTCACCGGGACAGCCCTACGAGCAGTACTTC. Its protein product is CASSPGQPYEQYF. Based on the CDR3 plus reference TRBV18 and TRBJ2-7, the full variable domain is NAGVMQNPRHLVRRRGQEARLRCSPMKGHSHVYWYRQLPEEGLKFMVYLQKENIIDESGMPKERFSAEFPKEGPSILRIQQVVRGDSAAYFCASSPGQPYEQYFGPGTRLTVT.

The chain uses TRBV5-1 and TRBJ2-1; TRBD2 aligns across 11 bases. Germline V gives CDR1 SGHRS, CDR2 YFSETQ. This CDR3 is built from 14 residues. Trimming took 0 bases from V and 9 from J; bases not matched to a gene: 2. DNA of the CDR3: TGCGCCAGCAGCTTGGGTCTAGCGGGGGGTGAGCAGTTCTTC. As protein: CASSLGLAGGEQFF. The full variable domain, completed using reference TRBV5-1 and TRBJ2-1, is KAGVTQTPRYLIKTRGQQVTLSCSPISGHRSVSWYQQTPGQGLQFLFEYFSETQRNKGNFPGRFSGRQFSNSRSEMNVSTLELGDSALYLCASSLGLAGGEQFFGPGTRLTVL.

The CDR3 DNA reads as TGTGCCAGCACCCTCACGCGGGGCGCGGTCTATGGCTACACCTTC. Translated, it gives CASTLTRGAVYGYTF. The chain employs TRBV6-1 and TRBJ1-2; D is possibly TRBD1 (5 bases). The CDR3 has 15 amino acids. Germline V CDR1 and CDR2: MNHNS, SASEGT. V lost 7 bases and J 4 bases, leaving 19 bases between the germline ends.

This clone was recorded a few times. The rearrangement joins TRBV27 to TRBJ2-2, with 11 bases identical to TRBD1. The CDR3 consists of 17 residues. V gave up 3 bases and J gave up 7 bases; unmatched junction bases: 10. CDR1 is MNHEY and CDR2 is SMNVEV in the germline V gene (reference sequence). Here the CDR3 reads CASSLVRTGGGFGELFF. CDR3 nucleotide sequence: TGTGCCAGCAGTTTGGTCAGGACAGGGGGCGGGTTCGGGGAGCTGTTTTTT.

This clone was observed a few times. The chain combines TRBV9 with TRBJ1-4; D gene ambiguous. V lost 4 bases to trimming and J lost 0 bases, with 7 bases between them. The germline gives CDR1 SGDLS, CDR2 YYNGEE. The length of the CDR3 is 14 residues. CDR3 in amino acids: CASSHRATNEKLFF. In DNA form, the CDR3 reads TGTGCCAGCAGCCACCGCGCAACTAATGAAAAACTGTTTTTT.

This clone turned up a few times. The chain combines TRBV9 with TRBJ2-3; 9 bases fit TRBD2. Unmatched junction bases numbered 15, after V lost 3 bases and J lost 4 bases. The length of the CDR3 is 18 residues. Germline V gene lookup returns CDR1 SGDLS and CDR2 YYNGEE. CDR3 in amino acids: CASSEGVMGLARADTQYF. The CDR3 DNA reads as TGTGCCAGCAGCGAGGGGGTAATGGGACTAGCACGGGCAGATACGCAGTATTTT.

The sample holds a few counts of this clone. The chain carries TRBV29-1 and TRBJ2-3, with TRBD2 matching over 10 bases. CDR3 length: 16 amino acids. Germline V gene lookup returns CDR1 SQVTM and CDR2 ANQGSEA. Germline trimming cut 6 bases from V and 2 bases from J; bases unmatched to any gene: 11. Here the CDR3 DNA reads TGCAGCGTGGGAAATCTAGCGGGAGCGGTCACAGATACGCAGTATTTT. Its protein product is CSVGNLAGAVTDTQYF.

This clone has more than one count but fewer than ten. The chain combines TRBV5-1 with TRBJ2-5; a weak D match, TRBD2 (6 bases). Trimming shortened V by 0 bases and J by 2 bases, and 8 bases separated the two germline ends. This CDR3 is 14 amino acids long. In germline, CDR1 is SGHRS, CDR2 YFSETQ. DNA of the CDR3: TGCGCCAGCAGCTTGGGTCTAGCGCAAGAGACCCAGTACTTC. This encodes CASSLGLAQETQYF.

The V and J genes are TRBV7-6 and TRBJ1-1; 8 bases match TRBD1. This CDR3 has 17 amino acids. The junction had 8 bases not matched to a gene; V was cut back by 1 base and J by 1 base. The germline gives CDR1 SGHVS, CDR2 FNYEAQ. This CDR3 reads CASSLDGVDRANTEAFF. The CDR3 DNA is TGTGCCAGCAGCTTAGATGGGGTGGACAGGGCGAACACTGAAGCTTTCTTT.

This chain uses TRBV7-9 with TRBJ2-2, with 11 bases fitting TRBD2. CDR1 SEHNR and CDR2 FQNEAQ come from the germline V gene (reference sequence). V dropped 1 base and J dropped 3; count of bases not matched to a gene: 4. The CDR3 totals 17 residues. CDR3 nucleotide sequence: TGTGCCAGCAGCTTAGTACTAGCGGGAGATTACACCGGGGAGCTGTTTTTT. Amino acid sequence: CASSLVLAGDYTGELFF.

V is TRBV11-1 and J is TRBJ2-7; 8 nucleotides align to TRBD2. The CDR3 extends over 15 amino acids. Germline CDR1 SGHAT, CDR2 FQDESV (reference sequence). J was trimmed by 3 bases and V by 2 bases; bases with no gene match: 6. In DNA, the CDR3 is TGTGCCAGCAGCTTAAAACTAGCGGACCTCTACGAGCAGTACTTC. It is translated as CASSLKLADLYEQYF. The whole variable domain, remainder taken from reference TRBV11-1 and TRBJ2-7, is EAEVAQSPRYKITEKSQAVAFWCDPISGHATLYWYRQILGQGPELLVQFQDESVVDDSQLPKDRFSAERLKGVDSTLKIQPAELGDSAMYLCASSLKLADLYEQYFGPGTRLTVT.

This clone is categorized as medium-sized. The rearrangement links TRBV29-1 to TRBJ1-2, with D maybe TRBD1 (5 bases). The CDR3 sequence is 14 residues long. V lost 3 bases, J lost 5 bases, and 16 bases lay in between. Looked up from germline, CDR1 is SQVTM and CDR2 is ANQGSEA. The CDR3 loop is CSVEAQGGRYGYTF. The CDR3 DNA follows: TGCAGCGTTGAGGCGCAGGGAGGGAGATATGGCTACACCTTC. Filled out from reference TRBV29-1 and TRBJ1-2, the complete variable domain reads SAVISQKPSRDICQRGTSLTIQCQVDSQVTMMFWYRQQPGQSLTLIATANQGSEATYESGFVIDKFPISRPNLTFSTLTVSNMSPEDSSIYLCSVEAQGGRYGYTFGSGTRLTVV.

This clone was detected a few times. The chain is built from TRBV11-2 and TRBJ2-7; the D gene is possibly TRBD2 (5 bases). CDR3 length: 15 amino acids. Germline assignment: CDR1 SGHAT and CDR2 FQNNGV. V was pared by 2 bases and J by 4 bases, with 15 bases between. CDR3 sequence reads: CASSLKKAATYEQYF. The CDR3 nucleotides are TGTGCCAGCAGCTTAAAAAAAGCGGCAACGTACGAGCAGTACTTC.

This clone was seen only a few times. The V call is TRBV7-9, the J call TRBJ2-1, with 8 bases lining up with TRBD2. J gave up 7 bases and V 1 base, and 6 bases lay outside the gene matches. The CDR3 is 15 residues long. Germline V gives CDR1 SEHNR, CDR2 FQNEAQ (reference sequence). CDR3 sequence: CASSLGSGRLNEQFF. In nucleotides, the CDR3 is TGTGCCAGCAGCTTAGGAAGCGGGAGACTAAATGAGCAGTTCTTC. Together with reference TRBV7-9 and TRBJ2-1, the CDR3 gives the full variable domain: DTGVSQNPRHKITKRGQNVTFRCDPISEHNRLYWYRQTLGQGPEFLTYFQNEAQLEKSRLLSDRFSAERPKGSFSTLEIQRTEQGDSAMYLCASSLGSGRLNEQFFGPGTRLTVL.

The chain carries TRBV6-5 and TRBJ2-3; the match to TRBD2 covers 8 bases. This CDR3 is built from 15 residues. In germline, CDR1 is MNHEY, CDR2 SVGAGI. Germline trimming cut 5 bases from V and 2 bases from J; bases unmatched to any gene: 6. The CDR3 loop is CASSRTSGNTDTQYF. The CDR3 DNA is TGTGCCAGCAGTAGAACTAGCGGCAACACAGATACGCAGTATTTT.

There are a few counts of this clone. This chain uses TRBV5-6 with TRBJ2-6, with D tentatively TRBD2 (6 bases). V lost 2 bases to trimming and J lost 0 bases, with 12 bases between them. This CDR3 is 17 amino acids long. Germline CDR1 and CDR2: SGHDT and YYEEEE. The CDR3 loop reads CASSFAGTYSGANVLTF. Here the CDR3 DNA reads TGTGCCAGCAGCTTCGCAGGGACTTACTCTGGGGCCAACGTCCTGACTTTC.

The rearrangement links TRBV9 to TRBJ1-1; 10 nucleotides match TRBD1. With 2 bases clipped from V and 8 bases from J, the junction kept 12 bases outside the gene matches. Germline CDR1 is SGDLS and CDR2 is YYNGEE. The CDR3 has 16 amino acids. The CDR3 protein is CASSVGQGTAWGEAFF. The CDR3 region has the DNA TGTGCCAGCAGCGTGGGACAGGGGACCGCGTGGGGAGAAGCTTTCTTT. The variable domain in full, completed from reference TRBV9 and TRBJ1-1, reads DSGVTQTPKHLITATGQRVTLRCSPRSGDLSVYWYQQSLDQGLQFLIQYYNGEERAKGNILERFSAQQFPDLHSELNLSSLELGDSALYFCASSVGQGTAWGEAFFGQGTRLTVV.